The text below deals with one T cell receptor beta chain. Its target is unknown. The data were obtained in a study of Ad26.COV2.S vaccination and SARS-CoV-2 variants. Findings and limits, study-wide: Vaccine recipients had higher spike-specific TCR breadth than placebo recipients.

The treatment here: roughly 19 received Ad26.COV2.S at low or high dose, single or two shots; 5 received placebo; per-sample allocation not given. Sample collection was performed on day 63 after the first vaccine or placebo injection. Profiled with immunoSEQ multiplex PCR; TCRdb holds only in-frame clones, not every one. The table lists about 400,000 clones, approximately 91% of them singletons. The receptor was isolated from a person between 18 and 65 years old who received the Ad26.COV2.S COVID-19 vaccine or a placebo. The sequences come from peripheral blood, collected in a trial of Ad26.COV2.S vaccine versus placebo.

CDR3 in DNA: TGTGCCAGCAGAAAGGGACAGGCGAACACCGGGGAGCTGTTTTTT. Amino acid sequence: CASRKGQANTGELFF. This rearrangement joins TRBV7-9 to TRBJ2-2, with 8 bases identical to TRBD1. Germline-derived CDR1 and CDR2 are SEHNR and FQNEAQ (reference sequence). This CDR3 is 15 amino acids long. The trim removed 6 bases at V and 0 bases at J, leaving 3 bases unmatched. Drawing the rest from reference TRBV7-9 and TRBJ2-2, the complete variable domain is DTGVSQNPRHKITKRGQNVTFRCDPISEHNRLYWYRQTLGQGPEFLTYFQNEAQLEKSRLLSDRFSAERPKGSFSTLEIQRTEQGDSAMYLCASRKGQANTGELFFGEGSRLTVL.